The table lists the clone carrying this T cell receptor (beta chain) with a few counts. What it recognizes is unknown. The CDR3 covers 15 residues. The V end was cut by 0 bases, the J end by 6 bases, with 12 bases between. CDR1 and CDR2 (germline): MNHEY, SMNVEV (reference sequence). The record originates from a study of beta chain features in type 1 diabetes. Expressed TCRB transcripts were sequenced, since all the RNA that had been isolated was reverse transcribed. The table came from immunoSEQ multiplex PCR; TCRdb's copy has only in-frame clones and leaves some out. The table shows approximately 730,000 clones, with 13% occurring only once. The study, taken as a whole, reports: Researchers report that Type 1 diabetes patients had moderately but significantly shorter TCRB CDR3s across all four CD4+ subsets.

The clonotype was recovered from a man aged 18 to 29 with type 1 diabetes. The sample consisted of naive CD4+ T cells from blood. The rearrangement joins TRBV27 to TRBJ2-1, with D hard to call. CDR3: CASSLSVGMPNEQFF. CDR3 coding DNA: TGTGCCAGCAGTTTATCAGTTGGTATGCCCAATGAGCAGTTCTTC.